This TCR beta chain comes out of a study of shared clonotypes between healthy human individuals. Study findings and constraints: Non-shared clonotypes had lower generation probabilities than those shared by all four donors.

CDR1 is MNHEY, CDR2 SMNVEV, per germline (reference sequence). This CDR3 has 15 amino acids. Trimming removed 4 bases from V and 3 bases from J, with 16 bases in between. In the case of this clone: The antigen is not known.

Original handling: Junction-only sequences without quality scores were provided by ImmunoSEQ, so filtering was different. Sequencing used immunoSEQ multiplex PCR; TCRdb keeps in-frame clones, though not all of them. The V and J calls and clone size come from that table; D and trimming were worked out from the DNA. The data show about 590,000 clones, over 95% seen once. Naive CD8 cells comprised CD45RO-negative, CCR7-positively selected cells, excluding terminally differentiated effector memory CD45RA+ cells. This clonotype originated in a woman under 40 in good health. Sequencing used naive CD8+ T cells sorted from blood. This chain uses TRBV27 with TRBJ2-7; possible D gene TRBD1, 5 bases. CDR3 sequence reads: CASSSGHGGGYEQYF. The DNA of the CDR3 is TGTGCCAGCAGTTCCGGACACGGCGGTGGCTACGAGCAGTACTTC.